Listed below are T cell receptor beta chains from one sample, sequenced in a study of response to subunit inactivated influenza vaccine. MiXCR was run by TCRdb on the RT-PCR reads, yielding one entry per CDR3 protein. Here the sample spans about 300,000 distinct CDR3 sequences, 21% being singletons. Source: PBMCs from blood, taken 21 months after vaccination. The receptor source for this set is a man between 50 and 70 years old who received an inactivated influenza vaccine. CDR3s include the opening cysteine and the closing phenylalanine or tryptophan. Fields, in order: J gene, clone size, D gene, V gene, CDR3 protein, CDR3 DNA. The D gene is left open where the match is weak. Clone size is given for some rows only: seen once, a few or many times, or a class if the clone is expanded.

TRBJ2-7,many,.,TRBV6-5,CASSYRGYEQYF,TGTGCCAGCAGTTACCGCGGGTACGAGCAGTACTTC
TRBJ1-4,few,TRBD1,TRBV20-1,CSARRQGLGREKLFF,TGCAGTGCTAGAAGACAGGGCCTAGGGCGGGAAAAACTGTTTTTT
TRBJ2-1,few,TRBD1,TRBV7-6,CASSSSGGVNEQFF,TGTGCCAGCAGTTCGTCAGGGGGAGTAAATGAGCAGTTCTTC
TRBJ2-3,.,.,TRBV5-4,CASSLVARPDTQYF,TGTGCCAGCAGCTTGGTCGCCCGCCCAGATACGCAGTATTTT
TRBJ1-4,.,.,TRBV5-1,CASSSQKGEKLFF,TGCGCCAGCAGCTCACAAAAGGGAGAAAAACTGTTTTTT
TRBJ2-3,few,TRBD2,TRBV5-1,CASSLEGTSVTQYF,TGCGCCAGCAGCTTGGAGGGGACTAGCGTTACGCAGTATTTT
TRBJ1-6,few,TRBD1,TRBV10-3,CAISESGTGESPLHF,TGTGCCATCAGTGAGTCCGGGACAGGGGAATCACCCCTCCACTTT
TRBJ2-3,.,.,TRBV20-1,CSAVLFSQLKDTQYF,TGCAGTGCTGTATTATTTAGCCAACTTAAGGATACGCAGTATTTT
TRBJ2-4,.,.,TRBV4-3,CASSQDPPWGSNIQYF,TGCGCCAGCAGCCAAGATCCACCCTGGGGGTCAAACATTCAGTACTTC
TRBJ2-4,.,TRBD2,TRBV20-1,CSARDRGQREGLF,TGCAGTGCTAGAGATCGAGGTCAGCGGGAGGGCCTCTTC
TRBJ2-7,.,.,TRBV28,CASSFRSGGRPYEQYF,TGTGCCAGCAGTTTCCGGTCCGGGGGCCGGCCCTACGAGCAGTACTTC
TRBJ1-2,.,.,TRBV5-1,CASSLGQGIIVDSGYTF,TGCGCCAGCAGCTTGGGGCAGGGGATAATCGTCGATAGCGGCTACACCTTC
TRBJ2-4,.,.,TRBV10-3,CAISARQDLAKNIQYF,TGTGCCATCAGTGCGAGACAGGATCTAGCCAAAAACATTCAGTACTTC
TRBJ2-7,few,TRBD1,TRBV14,CASSQDRGGQGRSYEQYF,TGTGCCAGCAGCCAAGATAGAGGAGGACAGGGTCGATCCTACGAGCAGTACTTC
TRBJ1-5,.,.,TRBV5-1,CASSLDAGRTAQHF,TGCGCCAGCAGCTTGGATGCAGGGCGAACGGCCCAGCATTTT
TRBJ2-3,.,.,TRBV28,CASSDPPTDTQYF,TGTGCCAGCAGTGACCCCCCCACAGATACGCAGTATTTT
TRBJ2-7,few,.,TRBV6-1,CASSPRAPTDEQYF,TGTGCCAGCAGTCCCCGGGCCCCAACCGACGAGCAGTACTTC
TRBJ2-1,.,TRBD2,TRBV6-5,CASSSTSGGNNEQFF,TGTGCCAGCAGTTCGACTAGCGGGGGGAACAATGAGCAGTTCTTC
TRBJ2-7,.,.,TRBV4-2,CASSQDYRGIGQYF,TGTGCCAGCAGCCAAGATTATCGGGGTATAGGGCAGTACTTC
TRBJ2-1,.,.,TRBV4-3,CASSPTPYNEQFF,TGCGCCAGCAGCCCTACTCCCTACAATGAGCAGTTCTTC
TRBJ2-5,.,.,TRBV25-1,CASSPPAETQYF,TGTGCCAGCAGTCCTCCAGCAGAGACCCAGTACTTC
TRBJ1-1,few,TRBD1,TRBV20-1,CSATYLYRGGNTEAFF,TGCAGTGCTACGTATCTTTACAGGGGCGGGAACACTGAAGCTTTCTTT
TRBJ1-1,few,.,TRBV27,CASIRNRANTEAFF,TGTGCCAGCATCCGAAACAGGGCGAACACTGAAGCTTTCTTT
TRBJ2-3,.,.,TRBV25-1,CASSEYSGSRTDTQYF,TGTGCCAGCAGTGAATACTCCGGCTCCCGCACAGATACGCAGTATTTT
TRBJ1-5,.,TRBD1,TRBV19,CASRDRAGNQPQHF,TGTGCCAGTAGAGACAGGGCTGGCAATCAGCCCCAGCATTTT
TRBJ1-5,.,.,TRBV30,CAWSPGGNQPQHF,TGTGCCTGGAGTCCCGGAGGGAATCAGCCCCAGCATTTT
TRBJ2-7,few,TRBD2,TRBV27,CASRDQAGGNYEQYF,TGTGCCAGCAGAGATCAAGCGGGAGGTAACTACGAGCAGTACTTC
TRBJ2-1,.,TRBD2,TRBV20-1,CSAKPSRGVYNEQFF,TGCAGTGCAAAACCGAGCCGGGGGGTATACAATGAGCAGTTCTTC
TRBJ1-1,many,TRBD1,TRBV11-1,CASSSSRDRANEAFF,TGTGCCAGCAGCTCCTCCCGGGACAGGGCGAATGAAGCTTTCTTT
TRBJ2-5,.,.,TRBV29-1,CSVESQQETQYF,TGCAGCGTTGAATCCCAGCAAGAGACCCAGTACTTC
TRBJ2-5,.,TRBD1,TRBV7-2,CASSLGRTGKETQYF,TGTGCCAGCAGCTTAGGCCGGACAGGGAAAGAGACCCAGTACTTC
TRBJ2-7,.,TRBD1,TRBV7-2,CASSLATDRSKQYF,TGTGCCAGCAGCTTAGCGACGGACAGGTCGAAGCAGTACTTC
TRBJ1-2,.,TRBD1,TRBV5-1,CASSSGQGAAERGYTF,TGCGCCAGCAGCAGCGGACAGGGGGCCGCGGAACGTGGCTACACCTTC
TRBJ1-5,few,.,TRBV12-3/TRBV12-4,CASNFRGVGNQPQHF,TGTGCCAGTAATTTTAGGGGGGTTGGCAATCAGCCCCAGCATTTT
TRBJ2-1,.,TRBD1,TRBV12-3/TRBV12-4,CASSFARAGGYHEQFF,TGTGCCAGCAGTTTTGCAAGGGCAGGGGGCTACCATGAGCAGTTCTTC
TRBJ2-2,.,TRBD2,TRBV24-1,CATSDPRTSGRAGELFF,TGTGCCACCAGTGACCCCCGGACTAGCGGGAGGGCCGGGGAGCTGTTTTTT
TRBJ1-5,.,TRBD1,TRBV5-5,CASSWDRGGQPQHF,TGTGCCAGCAGCTGGGACAGGGGTGGTCAGCCCCAGCATTTT
TRBJ2-3,.,.,TRBV29-1,CSARDLSTDTQYF,TGCAGCGCGAGGGACCTAAGCACAGATACGCAGTATTTT
TRBJ2-5,.,.,TRBV7-2,CASSLALMVEDQYF,TGTGCCAGCAGCTTAGCGCTAATGGTAGAGGACCAGTACTTC
TRBJ2-2,.,TRBD2,TRBV6-2/TRBV6-3,CAGQASGSIRTGELFF,TGTGCCGGACAAGCTAGCGGGAGTATTAGGACCGGGGAGCTGTTTTTT
TRBJ1-6,many,TRBD1,TRBV5-1,CASSARQGDSPLHF,TGCGCCAGCAGCGCCAGACAGGGCGATTCACCCCTCCACTTT
TRBJ1-3,few,.,TRBV11-2,CASSLPRGSLLSSGNTIYF,TGTGCCAGCAGCTTACCCAGGGGTTCACTCCTTAGCTCTGGAAACACCATATATTTT
TRBJ1-2,few,.,TRBV28,CASSPPWGIGYGYTF,TGTGCCAGCAGTCCCCCCTGGGGGATAGGCTATGGCTACACCTTC
TRBJ1-2,few,.,TRBV16,CASSHTYRDYGYTF,TGTGCCAGCAGCCATACCTACAGGGACTATGGCTACACCTTC
TRBJ2-2,few,.,TRBV12-3/TRBV12-4,CASRRGTGELFF,TGTGCCAGCAGAAGGGGTACCGGGGAGCTGTTTTTT
TRBJ2-1,.,.,TRBV10-3,CAISAIADEQFF,TGTGCCATCAGTGCTATAGCCGATGAGCAGTTCTTC